The 30 T cell receptor beta chains below come from one sample, sequenced in a study of cytomegalovirus exposure and HLA in healthy donors. PCR involved 60 Vbeta and 13 Jbeta primers. Method: immunoSEQ multiplex PCR; TCRdb's copy keeps in-frame clones and lacks some. Of 110,000 to 150,000 clones listed, approximately 79% are singletons. Sequenced: PBMCs. The receptors come from a woman aged 45-65 years in good health and CMV-seropositive.

The chain uses TRBV28 and TRBJ2-5, with 10 positions matching TRBD1. The length of the CDR3 is 15 residues. Germline trimming cut 7 bases from V and 0 bases from J; bases unmatched to any gene: 5. Per germline, CDR1 MDHEN and CDR2 SYDVKM. CDR3 sequence: CASTGQGLYQETQYF. The CDR3 coding sequence is TGTGCCAGCACGGGACAGGGGTTGTACCAAGAGACCCAGTACTTC. The full variable domain, its missing parts supplied by reference TRBV28 and TRBJ2-5, is DVKVTQSSRYLVKRTGEKVFLECVQDMDHENMFWYRQDPGLGLRLIYFSYDVKMKEKGDIPEGYSVSREKKERFSLILESASTNQTSMYLCASTGQGLYQETQYFGPGTRLLVL.

This chain joins TRBV7-9 and TRBJ1-1; D unresolved. This CDR3 is 14 amino acids long. Per germline, CDR1 SEHNR and CDR2 FQNEAQ (reference sequence). V was clipped by 5 bases and J by 1 base, with 11 bases between them. The CDR3 protein is CASSPPRQNTEAFF. The DNA of the CDR3 is TGTGCCAGCAGCCCCCCCCGACAGAACACTGAAGCTTTCTTT.

The rearrangement links TRBV7-9 to TRBJ1-5, with 7 nucleotides matching TRBD1. The CDR3 sequence is 14 residues long. J gave up 4 bases and V 3 bases, and 3 bases lay outside the gene matches. CDR1 and CDR2 from the germline V gene are SEHNR and FQNEAQ (reference sequence). CDR3 sequence: CASSLGTVNQPQHF. The CDR3 DNA sequence: TGTGCCAGCAGCTTGGGGACAGTTAATCAGCCCCAGCATTTT.

The chain joins TRBV29-1 to TRBJ1-1; 7 bases match TRBD1. The CDR3 runs 14 residues. Germline CDR1 and CDR2: SQVTM and ANQGSEA. V lost 7 bases and J lost 4; bases outside the gene matches: 12. The CDR3 loop is CSAGQARGFTEAFF. CDR3 in DNA: TGCAGCGCCGGACAGGCGAGGGGTTTCACTGAAGCTTTCTTT.

This chain connects TRBV19 to TRBJ1-5, with TRBD1 identical over 9 bases. Germline assignment: CDR1 LNHDA and CDR2 SQIVND (reference sequence). Trimming removed 1 base from V and 4 bases from J; junction bases left unmatched: 5. This CDR3 is 16 amino acids long. The CDR3 DNA is TGTGCCAGTAGTATAGGTGGGACAGGGATAAATCAGCCCCAGCATTTT. This codes for CASSIGGTGINQPQHF.

J is TRBJ1-1 and V is TRBV5-1, with D perhaps TRBD1 (5 bases). Germline lookup yields CDR1 SGHRS and CDR2 YFSETQ. CDR3 size: 15 residues. V gave up 6 bases and J gave up 1 base, with 16 bases separating them. The CDR3 nucleotides are TGCGCCAGCACCCGACGGTTGGGGCAGAACACTGAAGCTTTCTTT. Residues: CASTRRLGQNTEAFF.

This rearrangement joins TRBV20-1 to TRBJ2-3; weak D call: TRBD2 (5 bases). Germline V gene sequence: CDR1 DFQATT, CDR2 SNEGSKA (reference sequence). The CDR3 totals 11 residues. The CDR3 reads CSGVGTDTQYF. CDR3 bases: TGCAGCGGGGTGGGCACAGATACGCAGTATTTT.

The chain joins TRBV5-1 to TRBJ1-4; 9 bases match TRBD1. Trimming cost V 4 bases and J 7 bases; bases outside gene matches: 8. Germline V gene lookup returns CDR1 SGHRS and CDR2 YFSETQ. The CDR3 length is 15 residues. The chain's CDR3 is CASSLRTGAGEKLFF. Here the CDR3 DNA reads TGCGCCAGCAGCCTAAGGACAGGGGCGGGTGAAAAACTGTTTTTT. Based on the CDR3 plus reference TRBV5-1 and TRBJ1-4, the full variable domain is KAGVTQTPRYLIKTRGQQVTLSCSPISGHRSVSWYQQTPGQGLQFLFEYFSETQRNKGNFPGRFSGRQFSNSRSEMNVSTLELGDSALYLCASSLRTGAGEKLFFGSGTQLSVL.

The chain joins TRBV7-6 to TRBJ1-3; D possibly corresponds to TRBD1 (6 bases). The CDR3 totals 15 residues. Germline CDR1 SGHVS, CDR2 FNYEAQ. With 1 base removed from V and 4 bases from J, the gap between germline ends came to 11 bases. The DNA for the CDR3 is TGTGCCAGCAGCTTAGACCCAGGGGCGGGAAACACCATATATTTT. Amino acid sequence: CASSLDPGAGNTIYF.

The chain carries TRBV4-2 and TRBJ1-6; the match to TRBD1 covers 8 bases. Germline V CDR1 and CDR2: LGHNA, YNFKEQ. The CDR3 is 18 amino acids. The ends lost 0 bases at V and 4 bases at J; junction bases unmatched: 8. The CDR3 coding sequence is TGTGCCAGCAGCCAAGATTGGCAGGGGGCACTATATAATTCACCCCTCCACTTT. Residues: CASSQDWQGALYNSPLHF.

In this sample, this clone turned up once. This chain links TRBV9 with TRBJ1-1; 7 bases map to TRBD1. This CDR3 has 18 amino acids. V lost 0 bases, J lost 3 bases, and 14 bases stayed unmatched. Germline assignment: CDR1 SGDLS and CDR2 YYNGEE. The CDR3, as DNA: TGTGCCAGCAGCGTAGTCCCGACAGGGCGGTCGGTGGACACTGAAGCTTTCTTT. Translated: CASSVVPTGRSVDTEAFF. The whole variable domain, remainder taken from reference TRBV9 and TRBJ1-1, is DSGVTQTPKHLITATGQRVTLRCSPRSGDLSVYWYQQSLDQGLQFLIQYYNGEERAKGNILERFSAQQFPDLHSELNLSSLELGDSALYFCASSVVPTGRSVDTEAFFGQGTRLTVV.

The gene calls are TRBV11-2 and TRBJ2-7; D uncertain. Looked up from germline, CDR1 is SGHAT and CDR2 is FQNNGV. The CDR3 runs 12 residues. Trimming left V 3 bases short and J 2 bases short, with 5 bases between. CDR3 in amino acids: CASSFIPYEQYF. As DNA, the CDR3 is TGTGCCAGCAGCTTTATTCCCTACGAGCAGTACTTC.

The chain uses TRBV27 and TRBJ1-4; D might be TRBD1 (5 bases). Trimming left V 5 bases short and J 8 bases short, with 18 bases between. The CDR3 spans 15 residues. Per the germline V gene, CDR1 is MNHEY and CDR2 is SMNVEV (reference sequence). The DNA for the CDR3 is TGTGCCAGCAGTCCCCGGGGGAGTGGAGGGGAAAAACTGTTTTTT. This encodes CASSPRGSGGEKLFF.

This sequence joins TRBV28 and TRBJ1-5; TRBD1 might be the D (6 bases). V was trimmed by 6 bases and J by 0 bases, leaving 18 bases between them. The germline CDR1 and CDR2 sequences are MDHEN and SYDVKM. This CDR3 is built from 17 residues. The CDR3 loop reads CASRPAGQWGSNQPQHF. For the CDR3, the DNA is TGTGCCAGCAGACCCGCCGGACAGTGGGGTAGCAATCAGCCCCAGCATTTT.

The table lists this clone with a few counts. The chain employs TRBV6-5 and TRBJ1-1; D remains ambiguous. The CDR3 has 13 residues. The V gene lost 6 bases and the J gene lost 3 bases, with 11 bases spanning the gap. Germline V gene sequence: CDR1 MNHEY, CDR2 SVGAGI. The CDR3 DNA sequence: TGTGCCAGCAGCCTCTCGAGGGACACTGAAGCTTTCTTT. Amino acids: CASSLSRDTEAFF.

This rearrangement joins TRBV9 to TRBJ1-2; a weak D match, TRBD1 (6 bases). Germline CDR1 SGDLS, CDR2 YYNGEE. The CDR3 contains 14 residues. The germline V and J ends were trimmed by 4 bases and 4 bases, with 14 bases remaining between them. The chain's CDR3 is CASSPQGQIYGYTF. The CDR3 region has the DNA TGTGCCAGCAGCCCCCAAGGACAGATCTATGGCTACACCTTC.

The rearrangement links TRBV12-5 to TRBJ1-1, with D tentatively TRBD1 (5 bases). The CDR3 is made up of 18 amino acids. Trimming removed 3 bases from V and 0 bases from J, with 20 bases in between. From germline, CDR1 is LGHNT and CDR2 FRNRAP. CDR3 DNA: TGTGCTAGTGGTTTAGGTCGCAGGGCGACAGTCCTGAACACTGAAGCTTTCTTT. This sequence encodes CASGLGRRATVLNTEAFF.

Only one count was recorded for this clone. J is TRBJ2-3 and V is TRBV7-9; 9 bases agree with TRBD1. The V gene's germline CDR1 is SEHNR and CDR2 FQNEAQ (reference sequence). V lost 1 base to trimming and J lost 5 bases; unmatched junction nucleotides: 1. The length of the CDR3 is 14 residues. The CDR3 loop reads CASSLGQGGDTQYF. The CDR3 DNA follows: TGTGCCAGCAGCTTAGGACAGGGGGGAGATACGCAGTATTTT.

This clone was recorded once. This rearrangement joins TRBV19 to TRBJ2-7, with 9 bases identical to TRBD1. This CDR3 region has 15 residues. Per germline, CDR1 LNHDA and CDR2 SQIVND (reference sequence). The V gene end was trimmed by 7 bases and the J gene end by 2 bases; junction bases not matched to a gene: 9. DNA of the CDR3: TGTGCCAGTAAGCTGGGACAGGGAAGAGCCTACGAGCAGTACTTC. Amino acid sequence: CASKLGQGRAYEQYF.

The V call is TRBV10-1, the J call TRBJ1-6, with 11 bases that match TRBD1. Germline CDR1 WNHNN, CDR2 SYGVQD (reference sequence). V shed 0 bases, J shed 1 base, and the junction held 17 bases outside the gene matches. The CDR3 contains 23 residues. The CDR3 sequence is CASSESITDRGPEKGSYNSPLHF. The CDR3 nucleotides are TGCGCCAGCAGTGAGTCGATAACGGACAGGGGGCCGGAAAAAGGGTCCTATAATTCACCCCTCCACTTT.

The chain recombines TRBV5-1 with TRBJ2-3, with TRBD2 matching 9 bases. CDR1 and CDR2 from the germline V gene are SGHRS and YFSETQ. The trim removed 4 bases at V and 3 bases at J, leaving 15 bases unmatched. The CDR3 loop spans 18 amino acids. The CDR3 sequence: CASSASVGGLAPTDTQYF. CDR3 coding DNA: TGCGCCAGCAGCGCCTCGGTTGGGGGACTAGCTCCGACAGATACGCAGTATTTT.

This clone has just one count. The genes are TRBV5-6 and TRBJ2-7; 8 bases are shared with TRBD2. The CDR3 has 14 residues. CDR1 is SGHDT and CDR2 is YYEEEE in the germline V gene. Trimming cost V 3 bases and J 4 bases; bases outside gene matches: 6. The CDR3 DNA is TGTGCCAGCAGCTCAGCGGGGGCCCAATACGAGCAGTACTTC. Translated: CASSSAGAQYEQYF.

V is TRBV19 and J is TRBJ2-5; 7 nucleotides match TRBD2. V shed 3 bases and J 1 base; nucleotides not matched to a gene: 5. The CDR3 has 15 residues. CDR1 LNHDA and CDR2 SQIVND come from the germline V gene (reference sequence). DNA of the CDR3: TGTGCCAGTAGTATCTTTTGGGGGGGCCAAGAGACCCAGTACTTC. Amino acids: CASSIFWGGQETQYF.

The sample holds a few counts of this clone. The chain employs TRBV2 and TRBJ2-7, with 7 bases fitting TRBD1. Per germline, CDR1 SNHLY and CDR2 FYNNEI. There are 15 residues in the CDR3. The trim removed 8 bases at V and 5 bases at J, leaving 15 bases unmatched. In nucleotides, the CDR3 is TGTGCCAGCCTCATCTCCGGTGGGACAGCCGACGAGCAGTACTTC. Its protein product is CASLISGGTADEQYF.

The rearrangement joins TRBV7-3 to TRBJ1-2; 9 bases fit TRBD1. The CDR3 sequence is 17 residues long. After removal of 5 bases from V and 4 bases from J, the junction contained 14 bases not matched to a gene. The germline V gene has CDR1 SGHTA and CDR2 FQGTGA. The CDR3 nucleotides read TGTGCCAGCAGCGACCCTTGGACAGGGGCTCCCCCCTATGGCTACACCTTC. Translated: CASSDPWTGAPPYGYTF. The full variable domain, rest sourced from reference TRBV7-3 and TRBJ1-2, is GAGVSQTPSNKVTEKGKYVELRCDPISGHTALYWYRQSLGQGPEFLIYFQGTGAADDSGLPNDRFFAVRPEGSVSTLKIQRTERGDSAVYLCASSDPWTGAPPYGYTFGSGTRLTVV.

This clone appeared once. The chain recombines TRBV5-1 with TRBJ2-1; 8 bases fit TRBD2. V trimming: 3 bases; J trimming: 3 bases; junction bases outside the gene matches: 11. Germline V gives CDR1 SGHRS, CDR2 YFSETQ. The CDR3 has 17 amino acids. Here the CDR3 reads CASSSSLPGGDYNEQFF. The CDR3 nucleotides read TGCGCCAGCAGCTCCTCCCTACCCGGGGGGGACTACAATGAGCAGTTCTTC.

On this clone: Mismatch with germline at one junction end may stem from a read error. The chain recombines TRBV7-8 with TRBJ2-3; TRBD1 matches 7 bases. Germline CDR1 SGHVS, CDR2 FQNEAQ. The CDR3 loop spans 15 amino acids. The CDR3 DNA is TGTGCCGGCAGCTCAGACAGGGCCCTCACAGATACGCAGTATTTT. Translated: CAGSSDRALTDTQYF.

The chain is built from TRBV7-8 and TRBJ1-4; 7 bases map to TRBD1. The CDR3 runs to 16 residues. Per the germline V gene, CDR1 is SGHVS and CDR2 is FQNEAQ. The ends lost 2 bases at V and 3 bases at J; junction bases unmatched: 6. CDR3 residues: CASSLFRGQPNEKLFF. The CDR3 nucleotides read TGTGCCAGCAGCTTATTTAGGGGACAGCCTAATGAAAAACTGTTTTTT.

The V call is TRBV9, the J call TRBJ1-1; D perhaps matches TRBD1 (5 bases). V lost 0 bases to trimming and J lost 4 bases, with 13 bases between them. Germline assignment: CDR1 SGDLS and CDR2 YYNGEE. CDR3 length: 15 amino acids. The CDR3 reads CASSVGVRGSTEAFF. DNA for the CDR3: TGTGCCAGCAGCGTAGGGGTAAGGGGAAGCACTGAAGCTTTCTTT. The variable domain in full, completed from reference TRBV9 and TRBJ1-1, reads DSGVTQTPKHLITATGQRVTLRCSPRSGDLSVYWYQQSLDQGLQFLIQYYNGEERAKGNILERFSAQQFPDLHSELNLSSLELGDSALYFCASSVGVRGSTEAFFGQGTRLTVV.

This rearrangement joins TRBV25-1 to TRBJ1-2, with 10 bases lining up with TRBD1. The trim removed 4 bases at V and 3 bases at J, leaving 2 bases unmatched. Germline lookup yields CDR1 MGHDK and CDR2 SYGVNS. There are 14 residues in the CDR3. The CDR3 bases are TGTGCCAGCAGTGGGACAGGGGGGTACTATGGCTACACCTTC. Translating gives CASSGTGGYYGYTF.